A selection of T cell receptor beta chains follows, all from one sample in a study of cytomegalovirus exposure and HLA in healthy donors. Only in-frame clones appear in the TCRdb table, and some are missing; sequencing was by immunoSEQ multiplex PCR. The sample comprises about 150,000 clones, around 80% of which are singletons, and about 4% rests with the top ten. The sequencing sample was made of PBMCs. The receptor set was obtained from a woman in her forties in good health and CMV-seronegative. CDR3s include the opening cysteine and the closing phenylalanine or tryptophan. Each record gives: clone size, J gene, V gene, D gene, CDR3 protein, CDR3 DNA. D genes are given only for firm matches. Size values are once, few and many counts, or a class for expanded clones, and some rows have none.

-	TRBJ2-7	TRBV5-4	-	CASSSQYEQYF	TGTGCCAGCAGCTCGCAGTACGAGCAGTACTTC
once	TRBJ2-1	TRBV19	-	CASSMVGSGSYNEQFF	TGTGCCAGTAGTATGGTGGGCTCCGGCTCCTACAATGAGCAGTTCTTC
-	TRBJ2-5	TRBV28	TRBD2	CASSSGGLAGGYQETQYF	TGTGCCAGCAGTTCAGGGGGACTAGCGGGGGGATACCAAGAGACCCAGTACTTC
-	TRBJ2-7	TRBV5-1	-	CASSLGQDYEQYF	TGCGCCAGCAGCTTGGGACAAGACTACGAGCAGTACTTC
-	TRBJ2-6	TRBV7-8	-	CASSLTRGWQTGANVLTF	TGTGCCAGCAGCTTAACCAGGGGTTGGCAGACTGGGGCCAACGTCCTGACTTTC
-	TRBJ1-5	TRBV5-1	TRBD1	CASSPGQGAGGQPQHF	TGCGCCAGCAGCCCCGGACAGGGGGCGGGCGGTCAGCCCCAGCATTTT
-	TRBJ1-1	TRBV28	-	CASSTSGVEVNTEAFF	TGTGCCAGCAGTACATCAGGGGTTGAGGTGAACACTGAAGCTTTCTTT
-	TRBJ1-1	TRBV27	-	CASSFNDRMNTEAFF	TGTGCCAGCAGTTTCAACGACAGAATGAACACTGAAGCTTTCTTT
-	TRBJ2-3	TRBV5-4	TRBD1	CASSKGGDRVTDTQYF	TGTGCCAGCAGCAAGGGGGGGGACAGGGTGACAGATACGCAGTATTTT
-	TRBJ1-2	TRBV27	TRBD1	CASSFRDSGGYTF	TGTGCCAGCAGTTTCCGGGACAGCGGTGGCTACACCTTC
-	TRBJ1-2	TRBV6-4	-	CASSASGSPVYGYTF	TGTGCCAGCAGTGCCTCCGGGAGTCCAGTATATGGCTACACCTTC
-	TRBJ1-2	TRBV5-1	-	CASSLDWSGNYGYTF	TGCGCCAGCAGCCTGGACTGGTCAGGGAACTATGGCTACACCTTC
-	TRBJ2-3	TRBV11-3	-	CASSRAARGRERTDTQYF	TGTGCCAGCAGCCGGGCAGCGCGGGGGCGGGAGAGGACAGATACGCAGTATTTT
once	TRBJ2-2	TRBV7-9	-	CASTPTSPNTGELFF	TGTGCCAGCACCCCCACTAGTCCGAACACCGGGGAGCTGTTTTTT
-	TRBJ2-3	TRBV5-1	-	CASSFRSPTSSVGATDTQYF	TGCGCCAGCAGCTTTCGCTCCCCCACGTCTAGCGTAGGCGCCACAGATACGCAGTATTTT
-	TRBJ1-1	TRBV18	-	CASSAAAQMDTEAFF	TGTGCCAGCTCAGCCGCCGCCCAGATGGACACTGAAGCTTTCTTT
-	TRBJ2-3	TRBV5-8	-	CAITWRVRADTQYF	TGTGCCATCACCTGGCGGGTGAGAGCAGATACGCAGTATTTT
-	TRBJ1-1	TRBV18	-	CASLLTGNTEAFF	TGTGCCAGCCTACTGACAGGGAACACTGAAGCTTTCTTT
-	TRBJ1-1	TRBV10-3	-	CATSRAIKAFF	TGTGCCACCTCTCGAGCCATCAAAGCTTTCTTT
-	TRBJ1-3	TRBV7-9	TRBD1	CASSHRGQGFGNTIYF	TGTGCCAGCAGCCATAGAGGACAGGGGTTTGGAAACACCATATATTTT
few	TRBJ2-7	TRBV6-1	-	CASSGRGGRYEQYF	TGTGCCAGCAGTGGACGGGGAGGAAGGTACGAGCAGTACTTC
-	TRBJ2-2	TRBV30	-	CAWSVLSDNTGELFF	TGTGCCTGGAGTGTACTTAGCGATAACACCGGGGAGCTGTTTTTT
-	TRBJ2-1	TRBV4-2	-	CASSQAPGMSNEQFF	TGTGCCAGCAGCCAAGCCCCGGGGATGTCCAATGAGCAGTTCTTC
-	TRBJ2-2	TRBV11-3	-	CASSSPPGTNTGELFF	TGTGCCAGCAGCTCCCCCCCGGGTACAAACACCGGGGAGCTGTTTTTT
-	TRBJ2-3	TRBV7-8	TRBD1	CASTDRADTQYF	TGTGCCAGCACCGACAGGGCAGATACGCAGTATTTT
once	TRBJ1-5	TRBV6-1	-	CASSWDKHSNQPQHF	TGTGCCAGCAGTTGGGACAAACATAGCAATCAGCCCCAGCATTTT
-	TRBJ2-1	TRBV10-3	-	CAISESGRNEQFF	TGTGCCATCAGTGAGTCTGGGAGGAATGAGCAGTTCTTC
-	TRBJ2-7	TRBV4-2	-	CASSQGGSSYEQYF	TGTGCCAGCAGCCAAGGCGGCAGCTCCTACGAGCAGTACTTC
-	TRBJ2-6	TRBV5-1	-	CASSLAPSSGANVLTF	TGCGCCAGCAGCTTGGCCCCGAGCTCTGGGGCCAACGTCCTGACTTTC